Shown below are 8 T cell receptor beta chains from a single sample sequenced in a study of Graves' ophthalmopathy and Graves' hyperthyroidism. Amplification targeted the TCR beta CDR3 regions, with RNA transcripts as the source material. HTBI primers were used in a first-round RT-PCR, which preceded a second-round multiplex PCR. TCRdb recomputed calls from the multiplex PCR reads with MiXCR, one row per CDR3 protein. The sample consists of 35,000 to 50,000 distinct CDR3 sequences, 50% of them appearing once. The source material was peripheral blood. All receptors derive from an adult woman with stable Graves' hyperthyroidism.

This clonotype was counted many times. The chain has TRBV6-1 and TRBJ1-5; no clear D. Germline lookup yields CDR1 MNHNS and CDR2 SASEGT. The CDR3 spans 12 residues. The V and J ends lost 4 bases and 6 bases respectively, with 7 bases between them. In DNA form, the CDR3 reads TGTGCCAGCAGTGGATACAGTCAGCCCCAGCATTTT. This sequence encodes CASSGYSQPQHF.

V and J are TRBV10-3 and TRBJ2-5; D may be TRBD1 (6 bases). CDR1 and CDR2 (germline): ENHRY, SYGVKD. The CDR3 is 15 amino acids. Trimming took off 2 bases at V and 5 bases at J, with 15 bases between the two ends. DNA for the CDR3: TGTGCCATCAGTGAGGGACAGCCAAGATGGGAGACCCAGTACTTC. Translation: CAISEGQPRWETQYF.

Of note for this clonotype: Since the CDR3 does not end with the conserved phenylalanine or tryptophan, this likely comes from a read error. The DNA is left out, because the CDR3 cannot be placed on it with certainty; the CDR3 is given as TCRdb lists it. J is TRBJ1-6 and V is TRBV7-2. The CDR3 numbers 16 amino acids, ends counted. Germline assignment: CDR1 SGHTA and CDR2 FQGNSA. CDR3 loop: CASSLAQSSYNSPLPT.

The rearrangement links TRBV7-3 to TRBJ2-3; 14 nucleotides line up with TRBD2. Losses at the gene ends were 3 bases for V and 3 bases for J; bases not matched to a gene: 5. Germline CDR1 reads SGHTA; CDR2 reads FQGTGA. The CDR3 has 17 amino acids. Here the CDR3 DNA reads TGTGCCAGCAGCTTTCCGACTAGCGGGAGGGCGACAGATACGCAGTATTTT. Protein: CASSFPTSGRATDTQYF. Based on the CDR3 plus reference TRBV7-3 and TRBJ2-3, the full variable domain is GAGVSQTPSNKVTEKGKYVELRCDPISGHTALYWYRQSLGQGPEFLIYFQGTGAADDSGLPNDRFFAVRPEGSVSTLKIQRTERGDSAVYLCASSFPTSGRATDTQYFGPGTRLTVL.

The CDR3 reads CASSPTAGLAGPYEQYF. CDR3 sequence (DNA): TGTGCCAGCAGCCCAACCGCGGGACTAGCGGGACCCTACGAGCAGTACTTC. V is TRBV7-3 and J is TRBJ2-7; 13 bases align to TRBD2. The germline V gene encodes CDR1 SGHTA and CDR2 FQGTGA. The CDR3 spans 17 residues. V lost 5 bases and J lost 2; bases outside the gene matches: 9.

With respect to this clonotype: Because the CDR3's place on the DNA is in doubt, the DNA is left out and the CDR3 is given as listed by TCRdb. V gene TRBV7-3 combines with J gene TRBJ1-1. Germline assignment: CDR1 SGHTA and CDR2 FQGTGA. The CDR3 is 20 residues long, counting both termini. CDR3: CASSFYICSAYRSGGAEAFF.

This clonotype has a count of ten or more. V is TRBV19 and J is TRBJ1-2; D remains unclear. CDR1 LNHDA and CDR2 SQIVND come from the germline V gene (reference sequence). V lost 1 base to trimming and J lost 4 bases, with 10 bases between them. CDR3 length: 14 residues. CDR3 amino acids: CASSIGPAIYGYTF. The CDR3 nucleotides are TGTGCCAGTAGTATAGGTCCAGCGATCTATGGCTACACCTTC.

Concerning this clonotype itself: Without the conserved terminal phenylalanine or tryptophan, this CDR3 likely stems from a read error. No DNA is shown, since the ends of the CDR3 on it are uncertain; the CDR3 is the one TCRdb lists. V usage is TRBV19 and J usage is TRBJ2-5; the table assigns TRBD1, which was not confirmed against the DNA. The CDR3 contains 14 residues when both ends are counted. The germline V gene encodes CDR1 LNHDA and CDR2 SQIVND (reference sequence). CDR3: CASSMQRDDYTFGS.